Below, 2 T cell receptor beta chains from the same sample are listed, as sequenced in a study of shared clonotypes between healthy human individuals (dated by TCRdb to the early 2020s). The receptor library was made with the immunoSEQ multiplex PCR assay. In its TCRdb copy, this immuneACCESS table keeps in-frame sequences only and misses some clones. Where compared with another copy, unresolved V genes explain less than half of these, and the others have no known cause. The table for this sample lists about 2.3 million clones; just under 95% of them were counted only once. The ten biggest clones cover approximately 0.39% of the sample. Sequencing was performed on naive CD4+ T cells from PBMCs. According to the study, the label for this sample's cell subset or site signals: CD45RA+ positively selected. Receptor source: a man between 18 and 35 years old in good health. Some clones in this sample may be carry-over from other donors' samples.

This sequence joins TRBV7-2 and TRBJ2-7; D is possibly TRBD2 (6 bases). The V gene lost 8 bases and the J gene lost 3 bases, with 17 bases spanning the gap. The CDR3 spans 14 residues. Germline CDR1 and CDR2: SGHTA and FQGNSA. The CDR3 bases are TGTGCCAGCGCAGGGACTGTACTTTACTACGAGCAGTACTTC. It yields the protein CASAGTVLYYEQYF.

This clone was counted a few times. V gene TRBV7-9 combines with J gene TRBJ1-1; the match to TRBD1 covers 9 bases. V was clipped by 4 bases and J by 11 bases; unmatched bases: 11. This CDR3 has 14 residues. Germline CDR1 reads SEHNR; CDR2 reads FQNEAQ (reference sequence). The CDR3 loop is CASSYRDRAMVAFF. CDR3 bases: TGTGCCAGCAGCTACCGGGACAGGGCGATGGTTGCTTTCTTT.